The 24 T cell receptor beta chains below were found in one sample sequenced in a study of T-cell memory formation after mild COVID-19. One entry per CDR3 protein results from TCRdb running MiXCR on the 5' RACE reads. The sample carries approximately 340,000 distinct CDR3 sequences, about 16% recorded once. The sequencing sample was made of PBMCs or a T cell subset sorted from them (not recorded which). These receptors all stem from a man between 18 and 29 years old who had mild COVID-19 (a few samples of this study predate the infection). Cell type and time point are not known.

The chain carries TRBV15 and TRBJ1-5; D is unresolved. CDR1 is LNHNV, CDR2 YYDKDF, per germline (reference sequence). The CDR3 loop spans 13 amino acids. The V gene lost 1 base and the J gene lost 3 bases, with 4 bases spanning the gap. The CDR3, as DNA: TGTGCCACCAGCAGAGTGACCAATCAGCCCCAGCATTTT. Encoded protein: CATSRVTNQPQHF. Full variable domain (outside the CDR3, taken from reference TRBV15 and TRBJ1-5): DAMVIQNPRYQVTQFGKPVTLSCSQTLNHNVMYWYQQKSSQAPKLLFHYYDKDFNNEADTPDNFQSRRPNTSFCFLDIRSPGLGDTAMYLCATSRVTNQPQHFGDGTRLSIL.

In its sample, this clonotype was seen a few times. The chain combines TRBV18 with TRBJ1-5; D gene uncertain. Deletions cut 3 bases from V and 0 bases from J, with 6 bases between. This CDR3 is 14 amino acids long. Per germline, CDR1 KGHSH and CDR2 LQKENI. Here the CDR3 DNA reads TGTGCCAGCTCACCGATAGATAGCAATCAGCCCCAGCATTTT. As protein: CASSPIDSNQPQHF.

This clonotype turned up a few times. The chain uses TRBV30 and TRBJ1-5; TRBD1 matches at 10 bases. Germline V gene lookup returns CDR1 GTSNPN and CDR2 SVGIG (reference sequence). V was pared by 3 bases and J by 2 bases, with 10 bases of the junction left unmatched. The CDR3 sequence is 17 residues long. As DNA, the CDR3 is TGTGCCTGGAGACCCCCGTTAGGGACAGGGGGCAATCAGCCCCAGCATTTT. Protein: CAWRPPLGTGGNQPQHF.

The gene calls are TRBV5-1 and TRBJ1-2; maybe TRBD1 (5 bases). CDR1 is SGHRS and CDR2 is YFSETQ in the germline V gene. Trimming left V 4 bases short and J 6 bases short, with 10 bases between. This CDR3 has 12 residues. In nucleotides, the CDR3 is TGCGCCAGCAGCGCGCCGGGGGATGGCTACACCTTC. Its protein product is CASSAPGDGYTF.

V is TRBV5-1 and J is TRBJ1-4, with 7 bases identical to TRBD1. In germline, CDR1 is SGHRS, CDR2 YFSETQ. V shed 0 bases, J shed 7 bases, and the junction held 6 bases outside the gene matches. CDR3 length: 15 residues. This chain's CDR3 is CASSLVGTASEKLFF. In DNA, the CDR3 is TGCGCCAGCAGCTTGGTGGGGACAGCGAGTGAAAAACTGTTTTTT.

A few counts support this clonotype. The chain carries TRBV29-1 and TRBJ2-3, with D maybe TRBD2 (6 bases). V shed 4 bases and J shed 1 base, with 12 bases lying between them. CDR1 is SQVTM and CDR2 is ANQGSEA in the germline V gene. The CDR3 runs to 14 residues. Written as DNA, the CDR3 is TGCAGCGTTGTTCGGGGGTCGGGCACAGATACGCAGTATTTT. This sequence encodes CSVVRGSGTDTQYF.

The J gene is TRBJ1-5, the V gene TRBV6-2 or TRBV6-3; D possibly corresponds to TRBD1 (6 bases). V dropped 8 bases and J dropped 6 bases, with 17 bases sitting between them. There are 14 residues in the CDR3. Germline loops: CDR1 MNHEY, CDR2 SVGEGT. The CDR3 nucleotides read TGTGCCAGCGGGAACAGGGATGTCGGTCAGCCCCAGCATTTT. Residues: CASGNRDVGQPQHF.

The sample holds a few counts of this clonotype. The chain has TRBV4-3 and TRBJ1-1, with no clear D. V shed 0 bases and J shed 1 base, with 6 bases lying between them. The CDR3 totals 14 residues. Germline V gene sequence: CDR1 LGHNA, CDR2 YSLEER. CDR3 protein: CASSQDLWNTEAFF. Here the CDR3 DNA reads TGCGCCAGCAGCCAAGATCTTTGGAACACTGAAGCTTTCTTT.

This rearrangement joins TRBV20-1 to TRBJ1-5; 9 bases align to TRBD1. J was trimmed by 6 bases and V by 0 bases; bases with no gene match: 12. The CDR3 is 17 residues long. In germline, CDR1 is DFQATT, CDR2 SNEGSKA (reference sequence). CDR3 residues: CSARDPSGTGIRQPQHF. As DNA, the CDR3 is TGCAGTGCTAGAGATCCGTCCGGGACAGGGATCCGTCAGCCCCAGCATTTT.

The sample holds many counts of this clonotype. The V call is TRBV24-1, the J call TRBJ2-3; the match to TRBD1 covers 9 bases. V lost 3 bases, J lost 4 bases, and 7 bases stayed unmatched. The CDR3 consists of 16 residues. From germline, CDR1 is KGHDR and CDR2 SFDVKD. The CDR3 region is CATSDTGTGSPDTQYF. CDR3 DNA sequence: TGTGCCACCAGTGATACCGGGACAGGGAGCCCAGATACGCAGTATTTT.

The V call is TRBV5-8, the J call TRBJ1-2, with TRBD1 identical over 10 bases. Germline lookup yields CDR1 SGHTS and CDR2 YDEGEE. The junction had 6 bases not matched to a gene; V was cut back by 5 bases and J by 2 bases. This CDR3 comprises 15 residues. DNA for the CDR3: TGTGCCAGCAGGGATGCGGGACAGGGGAACTATGGCTACACCTTC. It is translated as CASRDAGQGNYGYTF.

This chain joins TRBV5-1 and TRBJ2-7, with D perhaps TRBD2 (5 bases). CDR3 length equals 15 residues. In germline, CDR1 is SGHRS, CDR2 YFSETQ. V shed 0 bases and J shed 2 bases, with 12 bases lying between them. The CDR3 reads CASSLEGLPAYEQYF. As DNA, the CDR3 is TGCGCCAGCAGCTTGGAAGGACTTCCCGCCTACGAGCAGTACTTC.

This clonotype was observed a handful of times. V and J are TRBV29-1 and TRBJ1-1, with a weak D call TRBD1 (6 bases). The CDR3 totals 11 residues. V was clipped by 7 bases and J by 6 bases, with 12 bases between them. The germline CDR1 and CDR2 sequences are SQVTM and ANQGSEA. The CDR3 loop reads CSARRGAEAFF. DNA for the CDR3: TGCAGCGCCCGGAGGGGGGCTGAAGCTTTCTTT.

The V gene is TRBV18, the J gene TRBJ2-3; TRBD2 matches at 12 bases. V was clipped by 3 bases and J by 1 base; unmatched bases: 8. CDR1 is KGHSH and CDR2 is LQKENI in the germline V gene. The CDR3 consists of 18 residues. The CDR3 is CASSPGLAGIPGTDTQYF. Here the CDR3 DNA reads TGTGCCAGCTCACCCGGACTAGCGGGGATACCCGGCACAGATACGCAGTATTTT.

The genes are TRBV5-1 and TRBJ2-6; D unresolved. The CDR3 loop spans 16 amino acids. Germline values: CDR1 SGHRS, CDR2 YFSETQ. V dropped 0 bases and J dropped 1 base, with 8 bases sitting between them. The CDR3 spells CASSLEGISGANVLTF. The CDR3 DNA reads as TGCGCCAGCAGCTTGGAGGGCATTTCTGGGGCCAACGTCCTGACTTTC.

This clonotype was detected a few times. The chain joins TRBV18 to TRBJ1-4, with 7 bases matching TRBD1. Germline V lookup: CDR1 KGHSH, CDR2 LQKENI. The CDR3 sequence is 13 residues long. V dropped 4 bases and J dropped 5; count of bases not matched to a gene: 1. The DNA of the CDR3 is TGTGCCAGCTCACAGGGACAGAATGAAAAACTGTTTTTT. Translation gives CASSQGQNEKLFF.

This clonotype was observed a few times. The gene calls are TRBV20-1 and TRBJ1-5; no firm D call. Germline CDR1 DFQATT, CDR2 SNEGSKA (reference sequence). V lost 2 bases and J 5 bases, leaving 19 bases between the germline ends. CDR3 length: 16 residues. CDR3 DNA: TGCAGTGCTAGATGGGGTATGGAGAGTAGGGATCAGCCCCAGCATTTT. As protein: CSARWGMESRDQPQHF.

This clonotype was observed a handful of times. The chain couples TRBV7-6 to TRBJ1-2, with TRBD1 as a possible D gene (6 bases). Germline V CDR1 and CDR2: SGHVS, FNYEAQ. Trimming left V 1 base short and J 5 bases short, with 11 bases between. The CDR3 covers 14 residues. The CDR3 loop reads CASSLDQGRYGYTF. Here the CDR3 DNA reads TGTGCCAGCAGCTTAGATCAGGGGCGATATGGCTACACCTTC.

This clonotype appeared a few times. This chain connects TRBV7-2 to TRBJ2-1, with 7 bases that match TRBD1. This CDR3 is built from 14 residues. Germline V gives CDR1 SGHTA, CDR2 FQGNSA. J gave up 8 bases and V 3 bases, and 7 bases lay outside the gene matches. CDR3: CASSFGRGYDEQFF. In nucleotides, the CDR3 is TGTGCCAGCAGCTTCGGCAGGGGGTATGATGAGCAGTTCTTC.

This clonotype was seen many times. The rearrangement links TRBV12-3 or TRBV12-4 to TRBJ2-2; D possibly corresponds to TRBD1 (6 bases). The CDR3 consists of 16 residues. Trimming cost V 8 bases and J 2 bases, with 18 bases left between them. The DNA for the CDR3 is TGTGCCAGCGGCGATCCGGGACACAGAAACACCGGGGAGCTGTTTTTT. This codes for CASGDPGHRNTGELFF.

V and J are TRBV2 and TRBJ2-7, with a possible D match to TRBD2 (6 bases). CDR1 is SNHLY, CDR2 FYNNEI, per germline. The V end was cut by 6 bases, the J end by 6 bases, with 18 bases between. This CDR3 spans 14 amino acids. Here the CDR3 reads CASRRDGPEGEQYF. The DNA of the CDR3 is TGTGCCAGCAGGCGGGACGGCCCGGAGGGCGAGCAGTACTTC.

The chain is built from TRBV6-5 and TRBJ1-4, with D hard to call. V lost 4 bases, J lost 6 bases, and 15 bases lay in between. CDR1 and CDR2 (germline): MNHEY, SVGAGI. The length of the CDR3 is 15 residues. CDR3 bases: TGTGCCAGCAGTTCGGTTGTGGGGAGGCATGAAAAACTGTTTTTT. It translates to CASSSVVGRHEKLFF.

This clonotype was picked up a small number of times. The V call is TRBV4-2, the J call TRBJ2-1, with TRBD2 identical over 15 bases. This CDR3 is built from 18 residues. The J segment lost 7 bases and the V segment lost 4 bases, leaving 11 bases of the junction unmatched. Per the germline V gene, CDR1 is LGHNA and CDR2 is YNFKEQ. CDR3 bases: TGTGCCAGCAGCCCCAGGACTAGCGGGGGGGCCCCTCGAAATGAGCAGTTCTTC. Its protein is CASSPRTSGGAPRNEQFF.

This clonotype was seen more than once but under ten times. The gene calls are TRBV4-1 and TRBJ2-2, with TRBD2 matching 8 bases. CDR1 and CDR2 from the germline V gene are MGHRA and YSYEKL. CDR3 length: 17 residues. The V segment lost 7 bases and the J segment 6 bases; nucleotides outside the gene matches: 16. CDR3 loop: CASTGRAGGLRAGELFF. The CDR3 DNA sequence: TGCGCCAGCACCGGGAGGGCCGGGGGCCTCCGAGCCGGGGAGCTGTTTTTT.